Sequencing of this T cell receptor (beta chain) was carried out in a study of T cell clones after liver transplantation. On the study more broadly: Samples came from ITN030ST, which attempted immunosuppression withdrawal within 2 years of liver transplantation. Three of the eight recipients were HCV-positive; the rest had non-autoimmune, non-viral transplant indications.

This CDR3 has 17 amino acids. CDR1 is SGHTA and CDR2 is FQGNSA in the germline V gene. Trimming took 4 bases from V and 3 from J, leaving 19 bases between them. Clones were sequenced by immunoSEQ multiplex PCR, and TCRdb holds only the in-frame ones, with some missing. The sample carries approximately 71,000 clones, almost 95% recorded once. Turning to this clone: Its target is not known.

Overall study results and limits: Conclusions were preliminary, with small, heterogeneous patient groups.

The starting material was CD4+ T cells from blood, obtained roughly 26 months after liver transplant. The TCR sequence derives from a human patient who received a liver transplant. Some T cells may possibly be graft donor cells. The chain recombines TRBV7-2 with TRBJ2-1; D is possibly TRBD2 (6 bases). CDR3 coding DNA: TGTGCCAGCAGCTCCCTGTGGGACTTAAGGATCTACAATGAGCAGTTCTTC. It codes for CASSSLWDLRIYNEQFF.